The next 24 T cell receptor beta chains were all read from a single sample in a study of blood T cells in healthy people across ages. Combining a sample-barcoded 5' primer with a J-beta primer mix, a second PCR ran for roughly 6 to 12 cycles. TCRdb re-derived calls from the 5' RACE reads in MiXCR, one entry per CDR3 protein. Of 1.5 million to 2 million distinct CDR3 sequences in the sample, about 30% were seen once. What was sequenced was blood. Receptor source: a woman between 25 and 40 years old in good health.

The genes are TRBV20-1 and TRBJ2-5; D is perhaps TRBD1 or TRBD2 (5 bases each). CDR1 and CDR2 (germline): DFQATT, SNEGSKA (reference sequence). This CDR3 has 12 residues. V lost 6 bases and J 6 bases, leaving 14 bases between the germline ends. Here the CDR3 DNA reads TGCAGTGCCATATCCGGGACGCAGACCCAGTACTTC. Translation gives CSAISGTQTQYF.

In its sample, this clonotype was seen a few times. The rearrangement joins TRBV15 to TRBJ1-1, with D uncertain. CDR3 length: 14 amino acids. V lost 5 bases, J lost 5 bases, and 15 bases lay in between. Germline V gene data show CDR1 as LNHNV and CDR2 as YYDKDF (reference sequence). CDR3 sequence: CATSGPEGGTEAFF. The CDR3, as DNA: TGTGCCACCAGCGGTCCTGAGGGCGGGACTGAAGCTTTCTTT. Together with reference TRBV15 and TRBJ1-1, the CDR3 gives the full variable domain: DAMVIQNPRYQVTQFGKPVTLSCSQTLNHNVMYWYQQKSSQAPKLLFHYYDKDFNNEADTPDNFQSRRPNTSFCFLDIRSPGLGDTAMYLCATSGPEGGTEAFFGQGTRLTVV.

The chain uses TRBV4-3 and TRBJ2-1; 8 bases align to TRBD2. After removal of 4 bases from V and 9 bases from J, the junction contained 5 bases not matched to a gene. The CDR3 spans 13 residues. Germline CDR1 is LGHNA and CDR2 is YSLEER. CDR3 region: CASSPSGSREQFF. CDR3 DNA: TGCGCCAGCAGCCCGAGCGGGAGTCGTGAGCAGTTCTTC.

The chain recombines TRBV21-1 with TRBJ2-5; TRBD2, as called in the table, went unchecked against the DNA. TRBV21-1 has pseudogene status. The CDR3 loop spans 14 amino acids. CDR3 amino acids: CASRTGTSRQTQYF. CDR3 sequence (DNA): TGTGCCAGCAGAACCGGGACTAGCAGGCAGACCCAGTACTTC.

The CDR3 DNA sequence: TGCAGTGCGCCTGTCAAGAGGCTTAGCACAGATACGCAGTATTTT. Translated, it gives CSAPVKRLSTDTQYF. The rearrangement uses TRBV20-1 and TRBJ2-3; unclear D gene. Germline V gene lookup returns CDR1 DFQATT and CDR2 SNEGSKA (reference sequence). The CDR3 extends over 15 amino acids. V lost 6 bases, J lost 0 bases, and 16 bases lay in between.

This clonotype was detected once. The CDR3 DNA is TGCAGTGCTAGAGTGCCAGGGGTCAATGAGCAGTTCTTC. Its translation: CSARVPGVNEQFF. V is TRBV20-1 and J is TRBJ2-1; the D gene is possibly TRBD1 (6 bases). The CDR3 is 13 amino acids. Trimming cost V 1 base and J 6 bases, with 10 bases left between them. CDR1 is DFQATT and CDR2 is SNEGSKA in the germline V gene (reference sequence).

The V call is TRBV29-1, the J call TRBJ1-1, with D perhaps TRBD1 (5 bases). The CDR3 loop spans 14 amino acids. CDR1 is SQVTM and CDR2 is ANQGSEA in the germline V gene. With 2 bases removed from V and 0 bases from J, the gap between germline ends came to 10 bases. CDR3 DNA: TGCAGCGTTGAATGGAGGGGAATGAACACTGAAGCTTTCTTT. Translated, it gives CSVEWRGMNTEAFF.

The CDR3 loop is CASSGHSGADTQYF. As DNA, the CDR3 is TGTGCCAGCAGCGGACACTCGGGAGCAGATACGCAGTATTTT. The V call is TRBV9, the J call TRBJ2-3; tentative D call: TRBD2 (6 bases). The V end lost 3 bases, the J end lost 4 bases, and 12 bases lay between the germline ends. The germline V gene has CDR1 SGDLS and CDR2 YYNGEE. The CDR3 spans 14 residues. The entire variable domain, with the rest obtained from reference TRBV9 and TRBJ2-3, is as follows: DSGVTQTPKHLITATGQRVTLRCSPRSGDLSVYWYQQSLDQGLQFLIQYYNGEERAKGNILERFSAQQFPDLHSELNLSSLELGDSALYFCASSGHSGADTQYFGPGTRLTVL.

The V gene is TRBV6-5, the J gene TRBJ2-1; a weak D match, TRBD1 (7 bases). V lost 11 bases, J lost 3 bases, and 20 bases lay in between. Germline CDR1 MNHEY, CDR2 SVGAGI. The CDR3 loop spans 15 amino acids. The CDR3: CAFPQGGNFYNEQFF. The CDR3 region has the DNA TGTGCCTTCCCCCAGGGGGGAAACTTCTACAATGAGCAGTTCTTC.

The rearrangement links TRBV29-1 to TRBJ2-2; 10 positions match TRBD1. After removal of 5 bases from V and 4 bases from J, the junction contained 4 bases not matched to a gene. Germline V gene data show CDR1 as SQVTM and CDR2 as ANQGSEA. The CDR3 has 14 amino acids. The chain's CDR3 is CSVTGQGSTGELFF. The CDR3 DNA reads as TGCAGCGTTACGGGACAGGGGAGCACCGGGGAGCTGTTTTTT.

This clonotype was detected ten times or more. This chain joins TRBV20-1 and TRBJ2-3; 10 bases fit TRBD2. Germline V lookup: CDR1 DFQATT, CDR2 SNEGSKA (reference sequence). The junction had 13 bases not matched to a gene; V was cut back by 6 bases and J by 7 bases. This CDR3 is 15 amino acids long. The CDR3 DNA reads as TGCAGTGCGCACACACTTAGCGGGGGGTCGTATACGCAGTATTTT. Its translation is CSAHTLSGGSYTQYF.

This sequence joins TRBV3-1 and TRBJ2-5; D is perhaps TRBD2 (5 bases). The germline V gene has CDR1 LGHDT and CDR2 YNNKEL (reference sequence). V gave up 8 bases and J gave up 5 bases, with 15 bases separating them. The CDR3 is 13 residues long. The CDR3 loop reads CASRESHGETQYF. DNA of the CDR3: TGTGCCAGCCGGGAATCACATGGGGAGACCCAGTACTTC.

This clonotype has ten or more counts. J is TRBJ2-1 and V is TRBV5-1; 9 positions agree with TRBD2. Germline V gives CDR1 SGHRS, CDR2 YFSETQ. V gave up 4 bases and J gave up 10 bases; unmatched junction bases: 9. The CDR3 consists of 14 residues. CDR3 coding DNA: TGCGCCAGCAGCCTAGCGGGATTGGCAGGGGAGCAGTTCTTC. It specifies CASSLAGLAGEQFF.

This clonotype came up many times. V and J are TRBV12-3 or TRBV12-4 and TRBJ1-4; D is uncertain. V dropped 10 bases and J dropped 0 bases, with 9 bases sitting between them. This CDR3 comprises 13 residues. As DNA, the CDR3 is TGTGCCACCTCAGTGTCAACTAATGAAAAACTGTTTTTT. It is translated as CATSVSTNEKLFF.

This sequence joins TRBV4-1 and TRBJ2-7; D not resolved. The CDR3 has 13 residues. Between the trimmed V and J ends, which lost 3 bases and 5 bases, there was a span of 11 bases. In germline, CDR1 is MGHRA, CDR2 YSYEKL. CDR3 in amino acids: CASSQMVSNEQYF. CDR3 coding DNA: TGCGCCAGCAGCCAGATGGTTTCCAACGAGCAGTACTTC.

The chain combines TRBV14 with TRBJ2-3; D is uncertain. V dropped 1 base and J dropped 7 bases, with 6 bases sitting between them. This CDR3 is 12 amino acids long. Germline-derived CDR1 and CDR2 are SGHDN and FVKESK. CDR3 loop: CASSQVPNTQYF. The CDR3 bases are TGTGCCAGCAGCCAAGTACCGAATACGCAGTATTTT. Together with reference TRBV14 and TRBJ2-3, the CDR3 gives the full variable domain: EAGVTQFPSHSVIEKGQTVTLRCDPISGHDNLYWYRRVMGKEIKFLLHFVKESKQDESGMPNNRFLAERTGGTYSTLKVQPAELEDSGVYFCASSQVPNTQYFGPGTRLTVL.

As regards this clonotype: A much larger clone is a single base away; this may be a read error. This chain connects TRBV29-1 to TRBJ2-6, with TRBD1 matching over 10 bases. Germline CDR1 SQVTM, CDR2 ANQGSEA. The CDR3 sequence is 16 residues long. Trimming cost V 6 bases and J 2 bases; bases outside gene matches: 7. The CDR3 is CSVGQGGSPGANVLTF. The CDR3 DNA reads TGCAGCGTCGGACAGGGGGGATCTCCTGGGGCCAACGTCCTGACTTTC.

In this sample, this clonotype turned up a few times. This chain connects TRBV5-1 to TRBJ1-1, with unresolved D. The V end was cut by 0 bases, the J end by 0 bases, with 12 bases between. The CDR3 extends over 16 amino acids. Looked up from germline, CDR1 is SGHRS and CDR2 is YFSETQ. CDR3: CASSLGWISMNTEAFF. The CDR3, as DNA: TGCGCCAGCAGCTTGGGGTGGATAAGCATGAACACTGAAGCTTTCTTT.

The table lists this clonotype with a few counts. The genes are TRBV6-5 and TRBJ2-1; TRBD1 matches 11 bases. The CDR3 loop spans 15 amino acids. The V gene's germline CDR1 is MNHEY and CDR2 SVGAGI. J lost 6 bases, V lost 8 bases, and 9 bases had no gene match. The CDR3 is CASGPLGTGGNEQFF. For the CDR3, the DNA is TGTGCCAGCGGCCCTTTAGGGACAGGGGGCAATGAGCAGTTCTTC.

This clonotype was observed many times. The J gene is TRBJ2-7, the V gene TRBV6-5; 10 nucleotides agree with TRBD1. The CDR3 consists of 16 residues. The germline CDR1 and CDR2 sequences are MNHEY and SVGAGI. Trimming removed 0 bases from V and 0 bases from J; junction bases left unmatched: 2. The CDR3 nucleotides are TGTGCCAGCAGTTACTCCGGGACAGGGGACTCCTACGAGCAGTACTTC. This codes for CASSYSGTGDSYEQYF.

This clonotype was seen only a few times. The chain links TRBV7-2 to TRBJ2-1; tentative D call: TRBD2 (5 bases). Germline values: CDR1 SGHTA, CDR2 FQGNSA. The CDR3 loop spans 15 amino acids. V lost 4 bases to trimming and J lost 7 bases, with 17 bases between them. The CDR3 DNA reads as TGTGCCAGCAGCTCACACCTACAGAGGGCTAATGAGCAGTTCTTC. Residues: CASSSHLQRANEQFF.

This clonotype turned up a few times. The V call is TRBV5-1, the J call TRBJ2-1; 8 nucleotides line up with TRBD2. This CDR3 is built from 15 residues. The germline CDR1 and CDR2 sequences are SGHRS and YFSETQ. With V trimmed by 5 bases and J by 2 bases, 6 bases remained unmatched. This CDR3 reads CASRISGTTYNEQFF. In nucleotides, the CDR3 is TGCGCCAGCAGAATTAGCGGGACAACCTACAATGAGCAGTTCTTC.

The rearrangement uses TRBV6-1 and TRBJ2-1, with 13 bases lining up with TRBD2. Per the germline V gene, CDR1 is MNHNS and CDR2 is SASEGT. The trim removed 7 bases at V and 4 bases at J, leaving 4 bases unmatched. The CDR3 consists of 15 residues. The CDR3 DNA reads TGTGCCAGCACTACGACTAGCGGGAGGTACAATGAGCAGTTCTTC. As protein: CASTTTSGRYNEQFF.

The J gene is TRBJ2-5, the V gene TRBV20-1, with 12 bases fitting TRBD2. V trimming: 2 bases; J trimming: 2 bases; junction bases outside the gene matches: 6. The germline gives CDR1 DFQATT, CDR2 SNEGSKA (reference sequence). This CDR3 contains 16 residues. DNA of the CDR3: TGCAGTGCTAGATTCCCCGGACTAGCGGGACAAGAGACCCAGTACTTC. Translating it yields CSARFPGLAGQETQYF.